The clone carrying this TCR beta chain came up many times. Its antigen is currently unknown. These data belong to a study of T cells in Graves' hyperthyroidism and ophthalmopathy. Exclusion criteria comprised uncontrolled infection, other autoimmune disease, pregnancy or lactation. It was RNA transcripts that yielded the amplified TCR beta CDR3 regions. RT-PCR in the first round (using the HTBI primer set) targeted the TCR CDR3. From the multiplex PCR reads, TCRdb called clonotypes with MiXCR, one entry per CDR3 protein. The sample has some 570,000 distinct CDR3 sequences; roughly 18% are singletons. The J segment lost 8 bases and the V segment lost 2 bases, leaving 13 bases of the junction unmatched. The CDR3 consists of 17 residues. Study-level findings and limits: A 13 V-J model separated ophthalmopathy from stable hyperthyroidism. Blood also contained most expanded thyroid clonotypes above 0.001.

The gene calls are TRBV12-3 or TRBV12-4 and TRBJ2-1; TRBD1 matches 9 bases. This clonotype originated in a young woman with Graves' ophthalmopathy. Sequenced: blood. The CDR3 spells CASSLRVGQGARDEQFF. The CDR3 DNA sequence: TGTGCCAGCAGTTTAAGGGTGGGACAGGGTGCTCGCGATGAGCAGTTCTTC.